These T cell receptor beta chains were read from a single sample in a study of blood T cell repertoires in COVID-19. Clones were read by immunoSEQ multiplex PCR, and TCRdb kept only the in-frame ones, dropping some. Of under 400,000 clones listed, about 87% are singletons. The sequenced sample consisted of peripheral blood. All receptors come from a woman aged 25 to 39 with COVID-19, enrolled during active disease. The CDR3 runs from the conserved cysteine through the conserved F or W. The D gene is left open where the match is weak. Clone size is shown for a subset of rows, as once, few, many or a class of expanded clone.

TRBD2	TRBV27	few	TRBJ2-1	CASSLGLADEQFF	TGTGCCAGCAGTCTCGGACTAGCGGATGAGCAGTTCTTC
.	TRBV6-2/TRBV6-3	few	TRBJ1-6	CASSYQNSPLHF	TGTGCCAGCAGTTACCAGAATTCACCCCTCCACTTT
.	TRBV28	.	TRBJ2-1	CASSLWRDSSPSSYNEQFF	TGTGCCAGCAGTCTGTGGCGGGACTCTTCCCCCAGCTCCTACAATGAGCAGTTCTTC
TRBD2	TRBV19	.	TRBJ2-2	CASSIAGTSNTGELFF	TGTGCCAGTAGTATAGCCGGGACTAGCAACACCGGGGAGCTGTTTTTT
TRBD2	TRBV19	.	TRBJ2-7	CASSPSGAGDAYEQYF	TGTGCCAGTAGTCCCTCGGGAGCGGGAGATGCGTACGAGCAGTACTTC
.	TRBV10-2	.	TRBJ1-5	CASSGVAVYSNQPQHF	TGCGCCAGCAGTGGTGTCGCAGTGTATAGCAATCAGCCCCAGCATTTT
TRBD1	TRBV2	.	TRBJ1-5	CASTPMTGANQPQHF	TGTGCCAGCACCCCGATGACAGGGGCCAATCAGCCCCAGCATTTT
TRBD2	TRBV7-2	.	TRBJ2-5	CASTRLAGAYQETQYF	TGTGCCAGCACCCGACTAGCGGGAGCTTATCAAGAGACCCAGTACTTC
.	TRBV7-6	.	TRBJ2-1	CASSLVGDEQFF	TGTGCCAGCAGCTTAGTCGGGGATGAGCAGTTCTTC
TRBD2	TRBV7-9	few	TRBJ2-5	CASSPIGGGQETQYF	TGTGCCAGCAGCCCGATCGGGGGGGGGCAAGAGACCCAGTACTTC
.	TRBV19	.	TRBJ1-1	CASNQRFMNTEAFF	TGTGCCAGTAACCAACGGTTCATGAACACTGAAGCTTTCTTT
.	TRBV19	.	TRBJ2-7	CARSGTHETYEQYF	TGTGCCCGATCCGGGACACATGAAACCTACGAGCAGTACTTC
TRBD1	TRBV7-2	.	TRBJ2-7	CASSLEFDRVIYEQYF	TGTGCCAGCAGCTTAGAATTCGACAGGGTGATCTACGAGCAGTACTTC
TRBD2	TRBV10-2	.	TRBJ2-1	CASRGSGNGGEQFF	TGCGCCAGCAGGGGTAGCGGGAACGGGGGTGAGCAGTTCTTC
TRBD1	TRBV28	.	TRBJ2-7	CASSFFGTATYEQYF	TGTGCCAGCAGTTTCTTCGGGACAGCTACCTACGAGCAGTACTTC
TRBD2	TRBV18	.	TRBJ2-5	CASSQRASGSGETQYF	TGTGCCAGCTCCCAAAGGGCTAGCGGGAGTGGAGAGACCCAGTACTTC
.	TRBV18	once	TRBJ2-7	CASSPLSTGTYEQYF	TGTGCCAGCTCACCACTTTCAACAGGCACCTACGAGCAGTACTTC
.	TRBV25-1	.	TRBJ2-5	CASSEYWTGRETQYF	TGTGCCAGCAGTGAATATTGGACGGGGAGGGAGACCCAGTACTTC
TRBD1	TRBV4-1	.	TRBJ2-1	CASSPIGTAYNEQFF	TGCGCCAGCAGCCCTATTGGGACAGCCTACAATGAGCAGTTCTTC
TRBD1	TRBV6-1	.	TRBJ1-6	CASSELQGQNSPLHF	TGTGCCAGCAGTGAATTACAGGGGCAAAATTCACCCCTCCACTTT
.	TRBV27	.	TRBJ1-4	CASSWATNEKLFF	TGTGCCAGCAGCTGGGCGACTAATGAAAAACTGTTTTTT
TRBD2	TRBV30	.	TRBJ2-7	CAWSVVSLAGESSYEQYF	TGTGCCTGGAGTGTAGTCTCGCTAGCGGGAGAGAGCTCCTACGAGCAGTACTTC
.	TRBV7-2	.	TRBJ1-6	CASSLAQESPLHF	TGTGCCAGCAGCTTAGCGCAAGAGTCACCCCTCCACTTT
.	TRBV7-2	.	TRBJ2-7	CASSLPSYEQYF	TGTGCCAGCAGCTTACCTTCCTACGAGCAGTACTTC
.	TRBV7-2	.	TRBJ2-1	CASSLGSVQRASYNEQFF	TGTGCCAGCAGCTTAGGAAGCGTCCAGCGGGCCTCCTACAATGAGCAGTTCTTC
.	TRBV10-1	once	TRBJ1-2	CASSESSPPTANYGYTF	TGCGCCAGCAGTGAGTCGAGCCCTCCGACAGCTAACTATGGCTACACCTTC
.	TRBV6-5	.	TRBJ2-7	CASTLSPSEQYF	TGTGCCAGCACCCTTAGCCCCTCCGAGCAGTACTTC
.	TRBV5-1	few	TRBJ1-5	CASSLDTNQPQHF	TGCGCCAGCAGCTTGGACACAAATCAGCCCCAGCATTTT
TRBD1	TRBV28	.	TRBJ2-1	CASRGQGKGYEQFF	TGTGCCAGCAGGGGACAGGGGAAGGGGTATGAGCAGTTCTTC
.	TRBV5-6	.	TRBJ2-7	CASSLTGGNEQYF	TGTGCCAGCAGCTTGACTGGAGGAAACGAGCAGTACTTC
.	TRBV3-1/TRBV3-2	.	TRBJ2-2	CASSQEDREDTGELFF	TGTGCCAGCAGCCAAGAAGACAGGGAGGACACCGGGGAGCTGTTTTTT
.	TRBV29-1	few	TRBJ1-2	CSVGSTVNYGYTF	TGCAGCGTTGGCTCGACAGTGAACTATGGCTACACCTTC
TRBD1	TRBV10-3	.	TRBJ2-1	CAIRTQGEGEQFF	TGTGCCATCAGGACCCAGGGGGAAGGTGAGCAGTTCTTC
TRBD1	TRBV25-1	.	TRBJ2-7	CASSGGQLGEQYF	TGTGCCAGCAGTGGGGGACAGCTCGGCGAGCAGTACTTC
.	TRBV5-1	.	TRBJ1-1	CASRARREKAFF	TGCGCCAGCAGAGCCCGGAGGGAGAAAGCTTTCTTT
.	TRBV19	.	TRBJ1-4	CASSIRAREKLFF	TGTGCCAGTAGTATCAGGGCCCGGGAAAAACTGTTTTTT
TRBD1	TRBV30	few	TRBJ1-5	CAWSTGQGPQPQHF	TGTGCCTGGAGTACGGGACAGGGTCCCCAGCCCCAGCATTTT
TRBD1	TRBV5-5	.	TRBJ1-1	CASSWGQGNTEAFF	TGTGCCAGCAGCTGGGGACAGGGGAACACTGAAGCTTTCTTT
TRBD1	TRBV18	.	TRBJ1-4	CASSPGQGSFEKLFF	TGTGCCAGCTCACCGGGACAGGGTTCTTTTGAAAAACTGTTTTTT
TRBD1	TRBV6-6	.	TRBJ1-6	CASSRQDGTGFKGSPLHF	TGTGCCAGCAGTCGTCAAGACGGGACAGGGTTCAAGGGGTCACCCCTCCACTTT
.	TRBV30	few	TRBJ2-1	CAWTQLGNFYNEQFF	TGTGCCTGGACCCAACTAGGGAACTTCTACAATGAGCAGTTCTTC
TRBD2	TRBV5-4	once	TRBJ2-2	CASSISGRTGELFF	TGTGCCAGCAGCATCAGCGGGAGGACCGGGGAGCTGTTTTTT
TRBD2	TRBV5-1	.	TRBJ2-5	CASSPLTSGRETQYF	TGCGCCAGCAGCCCACTGACTAGCGGGAGAGAGACCCAGTACTTC
TRBD1	TRBV24-1	.	TRBJ1-5	CATSAGQGVDQPQHF	TGTGCCACCAGTGCCGGACAGGGGGTGGATCAGCCCCAGCATTTT
.	TRBV30	.	TRBJ1-3	CAWSVRQSGNTIYF	TGTGCCTGGAGTGTGAGACAGTCTGGAAACACCATATATTTT
.	TRBV9	.	TRBJ2-1	CASSGPGALSYNEQFF	TGTGCCAGCAGCGGACCAGGGGCACTATCCTACAATGAGCAGTTCTTC
.	TRBV4-3	.	TRBJ2-5	CASSPGGGGATQYF	TGCGCCAGCAGCCCAGGTGGGGGGGGCGCGACCCAGTACTTC
.	TRBV7-2	.	TRBJ1-3	CASKPGHSGNTIYF	TGTGCCAGCAAGCCGGGACACTCTGGAAACACCATATATTTT
.	TRBV5-1	.	TRBJ2-5	CASSFEYQETQYF	TGCGCCAGCAGCTTTGAGTACCAAGAGACCCAGTACTTC
.	TRBV21-1	.	TRBJ2-5	CASSKVGGETQYF	TGTGCCAGCAGCAAAGTGGGGGGAGAGACCCAGTACTTC
.	TRBV7-2	.	TRBJ1-5	CASSIKGDQPQHF	TGTGCCAGCAGCATTAAAGGGGATCAGCCCCAGCATTTT
TRBD1	TRBV6-5	.	TRBJ1-2	CASSGQGLSGYTF	TGTGCCAGTTCAGGACAGGGGCTCAGTGGCTACACCTTC
.	TRBV18	.	TRBJ2-7	CASSAGDEQYF	TGTGCCAGCTCAGCCGGAGACGAGCAGTACTTC